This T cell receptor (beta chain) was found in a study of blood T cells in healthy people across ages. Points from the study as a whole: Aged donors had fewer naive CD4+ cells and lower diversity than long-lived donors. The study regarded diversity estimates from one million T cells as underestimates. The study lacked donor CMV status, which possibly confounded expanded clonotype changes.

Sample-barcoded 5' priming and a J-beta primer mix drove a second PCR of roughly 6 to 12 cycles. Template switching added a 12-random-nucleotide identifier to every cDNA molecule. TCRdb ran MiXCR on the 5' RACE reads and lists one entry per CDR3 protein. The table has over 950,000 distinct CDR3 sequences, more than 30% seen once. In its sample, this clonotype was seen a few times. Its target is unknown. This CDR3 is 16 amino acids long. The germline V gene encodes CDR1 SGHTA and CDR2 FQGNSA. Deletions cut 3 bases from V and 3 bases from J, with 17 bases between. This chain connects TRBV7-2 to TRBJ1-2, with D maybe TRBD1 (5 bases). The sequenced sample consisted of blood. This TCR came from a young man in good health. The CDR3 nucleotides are TGTGCCAGCAGCTTCGGACAATTGTATTTTGACTATGGCTACACCTTC. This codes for CASSFGQLYFDYGYTF.